This T cell receptor beta chain was identified during a study of vaccination and CD4 T cells after COVID-19. Across the whole study: Convalescent study patients returned SARS-CoV-2 positive nasal swab PCR results, with 8 or 9 mild cases and one severe.

A remark on this clonotype: Its antigen is as yet unknown.

Stated treatment: approximately nine-day PBMC culture with coronavirus spike peptide pools or control peptides (ViraFEST assay). IL-2 at about 9.1 IU/ml and peptide pools at around 10 ug/ml were added to PBMCs cultured at roughly 2 million per well. The V and J ends lost 3 bases and 0 bases respectively, with 7 bases between them. This CDR3 is 14 amino acids long. In germline, CDR1 is MDHEN, CDR2 SYDVKM. Oncomine TCR Beta short-read sequencing was applied to DNA from cultured CD4+ T cells. A single record per CDR3 protein comes from TCRdb applying MiXCR to the PCR reads. Among 9,500 to 15,000 distinct CDR3 sequences listed, roughly 60% were seen once.

The clonotype originates from a human donor who had recovered from COVID-19. The sample consisted of CD4+ T cells from blood, cultured in vitro, taken before SARS-CoV-2 vaccination. The rearrangement uses TRBV28 and TRBJ2-3; D might be TRBD2 (5 bases). The DNA of the CDR3 is TGTGCCAGCAGTTTCAGCGGAAGCACAGATACGCAGTATTTT. It encodes CASSFSGSTDTQYF.